Sequencing of this T cell receptor beta chain was carried out in a study of T cells in Graves' hyperthyroidism and ophthalmopathy. The TCR beta CDR3 regions underwent amplification using RNA transcripts as the source. HTBI primers drove first-round RT-PCR of the TCR CDR3. TCRdb reanalysed the multiplex PCR reads using MiXCR and keeps one entry per CDR3 protein. The data contain around 350,000 distinct CDR3 sequences, under 15% of them seen just once; the ten biggest clones take up roughly 8.3%. This CDR3 has 15 residues. Germline CDR1 is SGHRS and CDR2 is YFSETQ. Trimming pared 0 bases from V and 4 bases from J, leaving 13 bases between. On this clonotype: Its target is not known.

Extraction of PBMCs used more than 8.5 ml of fresh peripheral blood. Overall study results and limits: Researchers report that a 13 V-J model separated ophthalmopathy from stable hyperthyroidism.

The sequencing input was blood. The TCR sequence derives from a woman between 18 and 30 years old with Graves' hyperthyroidism. The chain employs TRBV5-1 and TRBJ2-5; a weak D match, TRBD2 (6 bases). CDR3 sequence (DNA): TGCGCCAGCAGCTTGGACGGGGACGGGGGAGAGACCCAGTACTTC. This encodes CASSLDGDGGETQYF.